Reported below is one T cell receptor (beta chain). Its target is unknown. This sample stems from a study of T-cell memory formation after mild COVID-19. The CDR3 covers 12 residues. From germline, CDR1 is SGHVS and CDR2 FNYEAQ. With V trimmed by 3 bases and J by 9 bases, 2 bases remained unmatched. Study-wide results and caveats: Pre-infection memory showed some responding clones, and this suggested that cross-reactive memory joined. The SARS-CoV-2 specificity of second-wave clones reaching peak at day 37 remained unverified.

TCRdb reanalysed the 5' RACE reads using MiXCR and keeps one entry per CDR3 protein. Of around 320,000 distinct CDR3 sequences listed, 14% are singletons. Input material: PBMCs or a T cell subset sorted from them (not recorded which). The source of this sequence is a man aged 18 to 29 who had mild COVID-19 (a few samples of this study predate the infection). Cell type and time point are not known. The J gene is TRBJ2-1, the V gene TRBV7-6; 7 bases line up with TRBD2. The CDR3 loop reads CASSFGEGEQFF. The CDR3 DNA reads as TGTGCCAGCAGCTTTGGGGAGGGTGAGCAGTTCTTC.